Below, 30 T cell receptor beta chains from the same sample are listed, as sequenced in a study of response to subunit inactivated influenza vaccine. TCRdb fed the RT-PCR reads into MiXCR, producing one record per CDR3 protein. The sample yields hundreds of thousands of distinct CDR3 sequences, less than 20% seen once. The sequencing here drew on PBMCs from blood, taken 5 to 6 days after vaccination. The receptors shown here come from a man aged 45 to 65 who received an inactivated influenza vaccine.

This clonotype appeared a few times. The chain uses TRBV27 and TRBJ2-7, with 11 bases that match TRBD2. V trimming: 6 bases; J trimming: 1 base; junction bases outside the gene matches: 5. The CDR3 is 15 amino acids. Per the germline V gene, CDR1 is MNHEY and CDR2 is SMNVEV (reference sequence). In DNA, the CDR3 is TGTGCCAGCAGACTGGGACTAGCGGCTTCCTACGAGCAGTACTTC. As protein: CASRLGLAASYEQYF.

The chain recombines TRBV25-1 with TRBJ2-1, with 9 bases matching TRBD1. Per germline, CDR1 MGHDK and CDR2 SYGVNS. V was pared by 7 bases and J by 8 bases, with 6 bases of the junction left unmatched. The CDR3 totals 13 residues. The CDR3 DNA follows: TGTGCCAGCAACCCGGGACAGGGCGATGAGCAGTTCTTC. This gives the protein CASNPGQGDEQFF.

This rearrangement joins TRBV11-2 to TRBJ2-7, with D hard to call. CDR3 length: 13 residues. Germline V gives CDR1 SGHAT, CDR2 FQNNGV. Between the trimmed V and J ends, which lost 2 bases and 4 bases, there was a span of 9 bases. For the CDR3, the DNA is TGTGCCAGCAGCTTAAGACCGACATACGAGCAGTACTTC. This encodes CASSLRPTYEQYF.

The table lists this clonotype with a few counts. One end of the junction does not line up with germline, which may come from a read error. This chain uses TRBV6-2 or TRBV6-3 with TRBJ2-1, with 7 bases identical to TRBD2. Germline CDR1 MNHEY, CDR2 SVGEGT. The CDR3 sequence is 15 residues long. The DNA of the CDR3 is TGTGCCAGCAGTAACTCAGGGAGGGGCTACAATGAGCAGTTCTTC. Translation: CASSNSGRGYNEQFF.

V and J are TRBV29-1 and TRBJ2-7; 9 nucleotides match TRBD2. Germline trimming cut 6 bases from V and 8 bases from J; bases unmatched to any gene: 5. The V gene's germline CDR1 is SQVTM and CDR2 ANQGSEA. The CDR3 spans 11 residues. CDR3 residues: CSVGLAGKQYF. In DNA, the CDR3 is TGCAGCGTGGGGCTAGCGGGGAAGCAGTACTTC.

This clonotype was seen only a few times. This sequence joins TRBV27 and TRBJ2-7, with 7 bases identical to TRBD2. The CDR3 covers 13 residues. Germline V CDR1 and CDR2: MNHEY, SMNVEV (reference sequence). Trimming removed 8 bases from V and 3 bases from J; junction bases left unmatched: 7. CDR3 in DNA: TGTGCCAGCGGTCCATCGGGGGGCTACGAGCAGTACTTC. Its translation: CASGPSGGYEQYF.

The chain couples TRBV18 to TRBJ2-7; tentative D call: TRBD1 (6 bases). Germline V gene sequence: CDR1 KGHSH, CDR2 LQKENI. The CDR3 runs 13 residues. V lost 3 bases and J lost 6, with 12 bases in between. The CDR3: CASSPDRFSEQYF. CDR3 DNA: TGTGCCAGCTCACCCGACAGGTTCTCCGAGCAGTACTTC.

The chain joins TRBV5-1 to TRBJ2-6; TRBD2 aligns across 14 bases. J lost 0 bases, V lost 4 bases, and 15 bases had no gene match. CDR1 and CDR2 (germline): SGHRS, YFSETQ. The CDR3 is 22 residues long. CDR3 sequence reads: CASSRRGLAGGRSSSGANVLTF. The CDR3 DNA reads TGCGCCAGCAGCCGTCGTGGACTAGCGGGGGGCCGATCGAGCTCTGGGGCCAACGTCCTGACTTTC.

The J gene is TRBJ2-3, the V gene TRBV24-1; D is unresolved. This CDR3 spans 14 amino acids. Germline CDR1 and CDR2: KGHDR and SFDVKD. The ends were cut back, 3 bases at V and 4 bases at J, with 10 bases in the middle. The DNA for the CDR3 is TGTGCCACCAGTGATGCCAGGTGGGCAGATACGCAGTATTTT. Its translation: CATSDARWADTQYF.

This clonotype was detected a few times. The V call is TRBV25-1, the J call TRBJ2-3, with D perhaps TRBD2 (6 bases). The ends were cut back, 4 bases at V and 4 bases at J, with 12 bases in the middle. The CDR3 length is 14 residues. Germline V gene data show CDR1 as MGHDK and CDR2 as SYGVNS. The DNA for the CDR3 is TGTGCCAGCAGTGCCACGCCGGGAGCAGATACGCAGTATTTT. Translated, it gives CASSATPGADTQYF.

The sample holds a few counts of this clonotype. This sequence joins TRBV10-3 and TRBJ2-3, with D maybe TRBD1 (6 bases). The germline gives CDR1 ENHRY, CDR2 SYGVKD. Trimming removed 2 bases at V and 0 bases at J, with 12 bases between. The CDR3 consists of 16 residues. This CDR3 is CAISEGRGYSTDTQYF. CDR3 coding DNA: TGTGCCATCAGTGAGGGCAGGGGCTACAGCACAGATACGCAGTATTTT.

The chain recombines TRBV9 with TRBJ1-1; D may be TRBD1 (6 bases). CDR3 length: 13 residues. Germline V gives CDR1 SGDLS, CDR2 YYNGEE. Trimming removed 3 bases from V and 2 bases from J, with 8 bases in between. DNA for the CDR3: TGTGCCAGCAGCGGGGGGGCCAACACTGAAGCTTTCTTT. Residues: CASSGGANTEAFF.

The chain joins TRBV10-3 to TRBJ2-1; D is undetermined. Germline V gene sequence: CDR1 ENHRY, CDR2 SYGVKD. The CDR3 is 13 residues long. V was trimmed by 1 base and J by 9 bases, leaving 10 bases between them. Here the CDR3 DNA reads TGTGCCATCAGTGAGTGGTTTTCGGGTGAGCAGTTCTTC. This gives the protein CAISEWFSGEQFF.

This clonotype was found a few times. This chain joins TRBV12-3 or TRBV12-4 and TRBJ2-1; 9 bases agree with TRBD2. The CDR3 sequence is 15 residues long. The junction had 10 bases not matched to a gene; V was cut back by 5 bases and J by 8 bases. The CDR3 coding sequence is TGTGCCAGCAGTGAGCTAGCGGGGTTGGTCCATGAGCAGTTCTTC. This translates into CASSELAGLVHEQFF.

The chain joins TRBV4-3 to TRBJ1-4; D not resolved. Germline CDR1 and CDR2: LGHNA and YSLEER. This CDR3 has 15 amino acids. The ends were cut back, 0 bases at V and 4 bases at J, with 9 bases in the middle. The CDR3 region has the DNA TGCGCCAGCAGCCAAGACGGCCCTCATAATGAAAAACTGTTTTTT. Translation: CASSQDGPHNEKLFF.

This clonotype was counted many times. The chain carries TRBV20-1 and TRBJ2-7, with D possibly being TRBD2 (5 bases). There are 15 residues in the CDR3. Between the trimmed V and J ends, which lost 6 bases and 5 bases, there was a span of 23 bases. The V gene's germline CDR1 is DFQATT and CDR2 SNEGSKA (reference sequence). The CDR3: CSADGRLRAADEQYF. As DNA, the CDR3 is TGCAGTGCCGATGGGCGGTTGCGGGCGGCGGACGAGCAGTACTTC.

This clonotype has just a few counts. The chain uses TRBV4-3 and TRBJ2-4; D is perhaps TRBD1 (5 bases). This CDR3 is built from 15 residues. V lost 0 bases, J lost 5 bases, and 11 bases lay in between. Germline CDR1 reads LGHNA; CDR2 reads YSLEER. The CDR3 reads CASSQDRVGENIQYF. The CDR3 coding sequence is TGCGCCAGCAGCCAAGACAGGGTTGGCGAAAACATTCAGTACTTC.

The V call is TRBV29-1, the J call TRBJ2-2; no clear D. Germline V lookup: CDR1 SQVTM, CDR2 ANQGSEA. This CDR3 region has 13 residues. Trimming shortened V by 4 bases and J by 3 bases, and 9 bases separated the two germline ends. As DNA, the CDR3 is TGCAGCGTTGCCCCCCACCACACCGGGGAGCTGTTTTTT. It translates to CSVAPHHTGELFF.

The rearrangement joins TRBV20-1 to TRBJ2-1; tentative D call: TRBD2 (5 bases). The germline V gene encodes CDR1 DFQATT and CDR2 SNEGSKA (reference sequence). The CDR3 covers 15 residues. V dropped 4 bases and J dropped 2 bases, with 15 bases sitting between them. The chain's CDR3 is CSATPDSQPYNEQFF. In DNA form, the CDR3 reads TGCAGTGCTACACCGGACTCTCAACCCTACAATGAGCAGTTCTTC.

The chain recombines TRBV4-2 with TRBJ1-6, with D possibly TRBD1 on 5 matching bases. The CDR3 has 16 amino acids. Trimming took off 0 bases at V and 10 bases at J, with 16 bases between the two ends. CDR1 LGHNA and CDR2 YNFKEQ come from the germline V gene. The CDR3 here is CASSQEGGRLHSPLHF. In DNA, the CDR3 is TGTGCCAGCAGCCAAGAGGGGGGGAGGTTGCACTCACCCCTCCACTTT.

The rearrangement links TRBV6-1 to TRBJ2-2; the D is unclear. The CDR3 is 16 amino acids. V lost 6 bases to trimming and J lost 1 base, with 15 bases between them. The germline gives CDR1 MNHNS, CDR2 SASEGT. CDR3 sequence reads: CASSLLHKMNTGELFF. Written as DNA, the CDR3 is TGTGCCAGCAGCCTCCTCCACAAAATGAACACCGGGGAGCTGTTTTTT.

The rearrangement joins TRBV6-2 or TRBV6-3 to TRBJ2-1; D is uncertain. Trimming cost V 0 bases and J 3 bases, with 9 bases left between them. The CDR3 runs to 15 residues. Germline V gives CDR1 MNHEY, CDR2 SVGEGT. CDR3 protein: CASSYSNPGYNEQFF. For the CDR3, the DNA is TGTGCCAGCAGTTACTCGAATCCGGGCTACAATGAGCAGTTCTTC.

The CDR3 spells CASSFQGATSTYEQYF. CDR3 in DNA: TGTGCCAGCAGCTTTCAGGGAGCGACCTCGACTTACGAGCAGTACTTC. This sequence joins TRBV3-1 and TRBJ2-7, with D possibly being TRBD1 or TRBD2 (5 bases each). This CDR3 region has 16 residues. Germline assignment: CDR1 LGHDT and CDR2 YNNKEL (reference sequence). The ends were cut back, 5 bases at V and 4 bases at J, with 21 bases in the middle.

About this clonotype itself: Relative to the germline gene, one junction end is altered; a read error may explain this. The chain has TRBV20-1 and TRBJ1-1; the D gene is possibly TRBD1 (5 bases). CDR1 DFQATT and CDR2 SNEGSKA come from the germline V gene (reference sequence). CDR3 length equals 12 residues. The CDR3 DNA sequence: TGCATTGCTGGGACCCTGCAGGATGAAGCTTTCTTT. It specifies CIAGTLQDEAFF.

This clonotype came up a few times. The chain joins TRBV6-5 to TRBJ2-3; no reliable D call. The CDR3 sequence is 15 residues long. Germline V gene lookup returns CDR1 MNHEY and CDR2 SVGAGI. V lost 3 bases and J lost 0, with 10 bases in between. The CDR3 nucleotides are TGTGCCAGCAGTTATAGGACGGCTAGCACAGATACGCAGTATTTT. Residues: CASSYRTASTDTQYF.

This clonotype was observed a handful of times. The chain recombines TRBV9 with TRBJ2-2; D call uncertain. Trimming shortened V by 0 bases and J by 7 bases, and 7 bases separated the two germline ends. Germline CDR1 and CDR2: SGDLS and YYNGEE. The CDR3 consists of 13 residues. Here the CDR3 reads CASSVASIGELFF. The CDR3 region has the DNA TGTGCCAGCAGCGTAGCGAGTATCGGGGAGCTGTTTTTT.

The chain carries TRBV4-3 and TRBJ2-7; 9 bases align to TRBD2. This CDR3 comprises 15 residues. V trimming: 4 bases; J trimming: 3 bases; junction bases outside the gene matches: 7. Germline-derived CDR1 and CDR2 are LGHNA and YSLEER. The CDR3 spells CASSRLAGANYEQYF. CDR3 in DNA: TGCGCCAGCAGCCGTTTAGCGGGGGCGAACTACGAGCAGTACTTC.

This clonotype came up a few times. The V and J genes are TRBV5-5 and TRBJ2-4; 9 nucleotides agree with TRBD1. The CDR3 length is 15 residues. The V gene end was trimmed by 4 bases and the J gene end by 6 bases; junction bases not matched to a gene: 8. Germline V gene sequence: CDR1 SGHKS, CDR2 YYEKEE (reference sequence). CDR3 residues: CASSLAPGQGNIQYF. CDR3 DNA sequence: TGTGCCAGCAGCCTGGCTCCGGGACAGGGAAACATTCAGTACTTC.

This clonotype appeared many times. The DNA for the CDR3 is TGTGCCAGCAGCGCGTTGGTAGACGACAGGCCGCCGGACTACGAGCAGTACTTC. It is translated as CASSALVDDRPPDYEQYF. This sequence joins TRBV11-1 and TRBJ2-7; maybe TRBD1 (6 bases). This CDR3 is 18 amino acids long. Per germline, CDR1 SGHAT and CDR2 FQDESV (reference sequence). V dropped 5 bases and J dropped 3 bases, with 26 bases sitting between them.

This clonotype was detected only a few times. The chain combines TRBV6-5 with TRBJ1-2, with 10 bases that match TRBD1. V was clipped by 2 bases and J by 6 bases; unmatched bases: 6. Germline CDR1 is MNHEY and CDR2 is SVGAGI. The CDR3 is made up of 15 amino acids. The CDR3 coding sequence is TGTGCCAGCAGTTACGTCGGGACAGGGGAAGATGGCTACACCTTC. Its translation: CASSYVGTGEDGYTF.